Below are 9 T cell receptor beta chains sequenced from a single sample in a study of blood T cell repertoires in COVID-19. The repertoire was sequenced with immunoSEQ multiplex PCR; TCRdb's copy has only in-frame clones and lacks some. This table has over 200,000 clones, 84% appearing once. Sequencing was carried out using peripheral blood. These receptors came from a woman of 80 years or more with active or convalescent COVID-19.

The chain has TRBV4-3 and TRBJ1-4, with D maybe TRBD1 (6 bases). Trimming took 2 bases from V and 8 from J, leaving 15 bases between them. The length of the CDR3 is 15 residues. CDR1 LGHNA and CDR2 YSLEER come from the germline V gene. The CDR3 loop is CASSQQTGGYEKLFF. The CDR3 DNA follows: TGCGCCAGCAGCCAACAGACAGGCGGTTACGAAAAACTGTTTTTT.

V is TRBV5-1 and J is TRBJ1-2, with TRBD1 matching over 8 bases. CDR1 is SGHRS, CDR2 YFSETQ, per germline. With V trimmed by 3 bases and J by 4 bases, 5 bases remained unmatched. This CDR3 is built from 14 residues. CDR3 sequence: CASSSGQGAYGYTF. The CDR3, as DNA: TGCGCCAGCAGCTCCGGACAGGGCGCCTATGGCTACACCTTC.

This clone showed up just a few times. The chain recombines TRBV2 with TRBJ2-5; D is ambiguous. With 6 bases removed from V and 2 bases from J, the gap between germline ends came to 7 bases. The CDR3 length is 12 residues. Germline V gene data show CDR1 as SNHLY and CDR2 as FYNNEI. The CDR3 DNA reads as TGTGCCAGCAGCCCCGGGCAAGAGACCCAGTACTTC. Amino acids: CASSPGQETQYF.

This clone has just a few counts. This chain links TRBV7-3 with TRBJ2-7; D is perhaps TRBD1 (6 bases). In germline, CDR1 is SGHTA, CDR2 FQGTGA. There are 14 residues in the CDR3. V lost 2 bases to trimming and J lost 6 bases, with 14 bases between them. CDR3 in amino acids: CASSLYRAPIEQYF. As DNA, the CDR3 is TGTGCCAGCAGCTTATACAGGGCTCCTATCGAGCAGTACTTC.

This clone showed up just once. In nucleotides, the CDR3 is TGTGCCAGCAGCTTAGAAATCTCAGATACGCAGTATTTT. It yields the protein CASSLEISDTQYF. The chain has TRBV11-2 and TRBJ2-3; the D is unclear. CDR1 SGHAT and CDR2 FQNNGV come from the germline V gene. V lost 0 bases to trimming and J lost 4 bases, with 5 bases between them. The CDR3 consists of 13 residues.

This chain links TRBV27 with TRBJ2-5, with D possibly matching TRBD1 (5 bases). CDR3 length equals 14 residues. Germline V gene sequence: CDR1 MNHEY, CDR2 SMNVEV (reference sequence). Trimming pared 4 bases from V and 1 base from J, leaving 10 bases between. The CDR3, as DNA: TGTGCCAGCAGTTCGGCAGGGTCCCAAGAGACCCAGTACTTC. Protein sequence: CASSSAGSQETQYF.

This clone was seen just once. CDR3 region: CASSPYAGGPYNEQFF. The CDR3 DNA follows: TGTGCCAGCAGTCCGTACGCGGGGGGGCCCTACAATGAGCAGTTCTTC. V gene TRBV27 combines with J gene TRBJ2-1; 9 bases line up with TRBD2. The V gene end was trimmed by 5 bases and the J gene end by 2 bases; junction bases not matched to a gene: 7. CDR3 length equals 16 residues. Germline V gene data show CDR1 as MNHEY and CDR2 as SMNVEV (reference sequence).

The CDR3 DNA reads TGTGCCAGCAGCTTAGGGTCTGACAGGGCCCATGAGCAGTTCTTC. Translated: CASSLGSDRAHEQFF. The rearrangement joins TRBV5-4 to TRBJ2-1; 7 nucleotides match TRBD1. CDR3 size: 15 residues. Trimming removed 2 bases from V and 8 bases from J; junction bases left unmatched: 10. The germline V gene has CDR1 SGHNT and CDR2 YYREEE (reference sequence).

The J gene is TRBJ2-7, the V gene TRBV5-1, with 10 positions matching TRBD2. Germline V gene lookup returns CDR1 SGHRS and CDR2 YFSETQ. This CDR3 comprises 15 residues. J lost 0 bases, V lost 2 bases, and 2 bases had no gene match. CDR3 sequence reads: CASSFSGGLSYEQYF. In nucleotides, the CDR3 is TGCGCCAGCAGCTTTAGCGGGGGGCTCTCCTACGAGCAGTACTTC.